The entry that follows covers one TCR beta chain sequence. This entry belongs to a study of T cell repertoires in cytomegalovirus infection. MiXCR, applied by TCRdb to the reads, yields one record per CDR3 protein. The repertoire includes 450,000 to 650,000 distinct CDR3 sequences, around 27% of them detected once, and about 12% sits in the top ten. The source is a human donor in good health (CMV status not recorded). Some clones in this sample may be carry-over from other donors' samples. Source material: PBMCs.

The CDR3 DNA sequence: TGTGCCAGCAGACCTAGCGGGGGAGGGGGCGGGGAGCTGTTTTTT. Its protein product is CASRPSGGGGGELFF. The rearrangement links TRBV6-1 to TRBJ2-2, with TRBD2 matching over 10 bases. CDR3 length: 15 residues. V lost 6 bases and J lost 7; bases outside the gene matches: 8. The V gene's germline CDR1 is MNHNS and CDR2 SASEGT.